This TCR beta chain was captured by sequencing in a study of graft-versus-host responses after intestinal transplantation. Study context: After anti-thymocyte globulin induction, recipients took tacrolimus and steroids for around 3 years.

Assay used: immunoSEQ multiplex PCR; TCRdb lists only in-frame clones, some missing. The sample lists about 71,000 clones, 90% occurring once. About this clone itself: The antigen remains undetermined.

Germline CDR1 reads LNHDA; CDR2 reads SQIVND (reference sequence). The CDR3 is 13 amino acids. The clonotype comes from a human donor who received an intestinal transplant. The material sequenced was unstimulated CD8+ T cells sorted from spleen or lymph node cells, taken before intestinal transplant. This chain connects TRBV19 to TRBJ2-7; D is perhaps TRBD1 (5 bases). CDR3 DNA sequence: TGTGCGAGCAGCAGGGATTCCCCGGACGAGCAGTACTTC. This gives the protein CASSRDSPDEQYF.